The subject of this entry is one T cell receptor (beta chain). The antigen is not known. Between the trimmed V and J ends, which lost 6 bases and 0 bases, there was a span of 16 bases. The CDR3 covers 16 residues. Per germline, CDR1 LNHDA and CDR2 SQIVND (reference sequence). Via MiXCR, TCRdb re-called the reads, giving one row per CDR3 protein. Of around 130,000 distinct CDR3 sequences listed, approximately 9.2% were seen once; the top ten hold over 9%. These data belong to a study of T cell repertoires in cytomegalovirus infection. As for the study in general: An indication of both CMV infection and matching HLA type came from public TCR beta signatures. The study, taken as a whole, reports: HLA-C-restricted TCR beta clonotypes specific for CMV led the ex vivo response. CMV carriers with the relevant HLA were identified by cumulative public TCR beta family frequency.

Sequencing used PBMCs. This receptor was taken from a human donor in good health (CMV status not recorded). Some clones in this sample may be carry-over from other donors' samples. The chain links TRBV19 to TRBJ2-3, with D perhaps matching TRBD2 (5 bases). CDR3 region: CASSLSPSKSTDTQYF. CDR3 coding DNA: TGTGCCAGTAGCCTTTCCCCTAGCAAGAGCACAGATACGCAGTATTTT.